The TCR beta chain under discussion was sequenced for a study of blood T cell repertoires in COVID-19 (dated by TCRdb to 2020 to 2021). Notes on the research overall: Collaborator samples came from the United States, Italy and Spain and covered acute and convalescent phases of COVID-19. The material from the prospective study consisted of cDNA or gDNA derived from T cells, B-cell-depleted T cells, or PBMCs. The dataset comprised deeply sampled blood TCRbeta repertoires from subjects exposed to, actively infected with, or recovered from COVID-19. A freely available public database, intended as a resource for researchers studying the immune response to SARS-CoV-2, is where the repertoires were released. Samples came from the ongoing ImmuneRACE study (first 160 participants) plus 1,254 subjects from 6 global collaborators. A de-identified subject ID, COVID-19 status, age in years and sex were almost always included in the sample metadata. Where available, HLA class I and class II types were obtained from metadata supplied by the sample provider rather than from assay-based typing.

From a lookup of the germline V gene, CDR1 and CDR2 are LGHNA and YSLEER. CDR3 length: 15 amino acids, cysteine to phenylalanine. Only the CDR3 portion is preserved as DNA: 45 bases, with reading frame beginning at the first base. V is clipped by 0 bases and J by 6 bases, and the sequence between their germline boundaries is 11 bases long. As to this clone: It lacks a known antigen. No much larger clone is present one base from it, and per-base qualities are unavailable.

General study outcomes and caveats: Clinical and demographic metadata were provided uncurated, with the amount varying by source and participant.

Each collaborating institution followed its own protocols to collect whole blood in K2EDTA tubes. For TCRbeta analysis, collaborators shipped samples in one of three forms: frozen whole blood, isolated PBMCs, or DNA extracted from either of those sample types. TCRbeta CDR3 regions were amplified from genomic DNA by means of the immunoSEQ Assay, a bias-controlled multiplex PCR. As for the original processing: Within the assay, amplification of reference gene primers was used to estimate how many nucleated cells each sample contained. To quantify the absolute abundance of each unique TCRbeta CDR3 rearrangement, sequence reads were collapsed and filtered. For each sample, productive Simpson clonality was calculated as the square root of Simpson's diversity index across productive rearrangements. The immuneACCESS repertoire file appears here via TCRdb, limited to in-frame rearrangements. These files lack a portion of the clones; in checked studies, under half of the deficit traces to unresolved V genes, and the cause of the others is not known. V and J calls and clone size are as listed in that table; D and trimming were resolved from the DNA. Within this sample are about 49,000 clones, with roughly 84% of them counted one time only. The leading ten clones occupy approximately 1.4% of the sample.

Input material: peripheral blood. The rearrangement joined TRBV4-3 to TRBJ1-4, with the D segment identity uncertain. The TCR sequence derives from a man aged 45-60 years with acute or convalescent COVID-19. The DNA sequence follows: TGCGCCAGCAGCCAAGATAGCCTAAATTATGAAAAACTGTTTTTT. This gives the protein CASSQDSLNYEKLFF.